A single sample is the source of the 27 T cell receptor beta chains below, sequenced in a study of T cells in localized non-small cell lung cancer. TCRdb keeps only in-frame clones here, not all; method: immunoSEQ multiplex PCR. The table shows under 35,000 clones, with around 92% occurring only once. Here the sequenced sample was peripheral blood mononuclear cells, taken before any cancer treatment. These receptors all come from a woman between 35 and 70 years old with stage III lung adenocarcinoma.

This clone appeared a single time. The chain joins TRBV11-2 to TRBJ2-2; D assignment may be TRBD1 or TRBD2 (5 bases each). Germline V gene sequence: CDR1 SGHAT, CDR2 FQNNGV. The CDR3 length is 15 residues. The V end lost 5 bases, the J end lost 8 bases, and 18 bases lay between the germline ends. Written as DNA, the CDR3 is TGTGCCAGCAGCCCTCTTGGGTGGGGGTCTGGGGAGCTGTTTTTT. Translated, it gives CASSPLGWGSGELFF.

J is TRBJ1-2 and V is TRBV27, with a tentative D call TRBD1 (5 bases). Germline CDR1 reads MNHEY; CDR2 reads SMNVEV (reference sequence). V dropped 3 bases and J dropped 1 base, with 9 bases sitting between them. This CDR3 is built from 14 residues. For the CDR3, the DNA is TGTGCCAGCAGTTTCAGGGCCGTTAACTATGGCTACACCTTC. Its protein product is CASSFRAVNYGYTF.

V is TRBV30 and J is TRBJ2-3; D not certain. Trimming shortened V by 2 bases and J by 4 bases, and 10 bases separated the two germline ends. CDR3 length equals 13 residues. Germline V gene data show CDR1 as GTSNPN and CDR2 as SVGIG (reference sequence). The CDR3 region is CAWSRRRADTQYF. The CDR3 coding sequence is TGTGCCTGGAGTAGGCGCCGGGCAGATACGCAGTATTTT.

CDR3 in amino acids: CASSGQWGYNEQFF. In DNA, the CDR3 is TGTGCCAGCAGTGGGCAGTGGGGCTACAATGAGCAGTTCTTC. The chain uses TRBV25-1 and TRBJ2-1; D is unresolved. CDR1 and CDR2 (germline): MGHDK, SYGVNS. The V gene lost 4 bases and the J gene lost 3 bases, with 10 bases spanning the gap. The CDR3 consists of 14 residues.

The V call is TRBV6-5, the J call TRBJ2-4, with D tentatively TRBD1 (5 bases). Germline lookup yields CDR1 MNHEY and CDR2 SVGAGI. V lost 5 bases to trimming and J lost 6 bases, with 8 bases between them. The CDR3 consists of 12 residues. The CDR3, as DNA: TGTGCCAGCAGTCCTAGGGGAAACATTCAGTACTTC. Its protein product is CASSPRGNIQYF.

The chain links TRBV10-1 to TRBJ2-2, with D maybe TRBD1 (6 bases). The V end lost 6 bases, the J end lost 5 bases, and 10 bases lay between the germline ends. The CDR3 is 13 amino acids. Germline loops: CDR1 WNHNN, CDR2 SYGVQD (reference sequence). The CDR3 sequence: CASRQGPTGELFF. CDR3 DNA sequence: TGCGCCAGCAGACAGGGACCAACCGGGGAGCTGTTTTTT.

The V gene is TRBV15, the J gene TRBJ2-5, with TRBD2 matching 11 bases. Germline trimming cut 7 bases from V and 1 base from J; bases unmatched to any gene: 5. Looked up from germline, CDR1 is LNHNV and CDR2 is YYDKDF (reference sequence). The CDR3 has 15 amino acids. CDR3 protein: CATTRTSGSQETQYF. The CDR3 nucleotides read TGTGCCACCACCCGGACTAGCGGGTCCCAAGAGACCCAGTACTTC.

This clone was seen just once. The rearrangement uses TRBV6-6 and TRBJ2-7, with D unclear. The CDR3 loop spans 14 amino acids. Trimming took off 0 bases at V and 2 bases at J, with 8 bases between the two ends. In germline, CDR1 is MNHNY, CDR2 SVGAGI (reference sequence). The CDR3 spells CASSYSVHTYEQYF. For the CDR3, the DNA is TGTGCCAGCAGTTACTCAGTCCACACCTACGAGCAGTACTTC.

This clone is a singleton in its sample. The V and J genes are TRBV28 and TRBJ1-2, with no clear D. CDR3 length: 14 residues. Trimming shortened V by 10 bases and J by 0 bases, and 15 bases separated the two germline ends. Germline V gives CDR1 MDHEN, CDR2 SYDVKM. The CDR3 nucleotides are TGTGCCACCCGAGGACTGAGAGCTAACTATGGCTACACCTTC. Protein sequence: CATRGLRANYGYTF.

In its sample, this clone was seen once. The chain joins TRBV7-6 to TRBJ2-5, with D perhaps TRBD1 (5 bases). This CDR3 comprises 15 residues. Between the trimmed V and J ends, which lost 2 bases and 1 base, there was a span of 11 bases. CDR1 is SGHVS, CDR2 FNYEAQ, per germline. CDR3 in amino acids: CASSLWTNRQETQYF. DNA of the CDR3: TGTGCCAGCAGCTTATGGACAAACCGCCAAGAGACCCAGTACTTC. The full variable domain, in which reference TRBV7-6 and TRBJ2-5 provide the parts outside the CDR3, is GAGVSQSPRYKVTKRGQDVALRCDPISGHVSLYWYRQALGQGPEFLTYFNYEAQQDKSGLPNDRFSAERPEGSISTLTIQRTEQRDSAMYRCASSLWTNRQETQYFGPGTRLLVL.

This clone showed up just once. The chain links TRBV5-8 to TRBJ1-1; no clear D gene. This CDR3 contains 13 residues. Trimming stripped 5 bases from V and 4 bases from J, with 12 bases between. Germline assignment: CDR1 SGHTS and CDR2 YDEGEE. The CDR3 reads CASRLLRGTEAFF. The CDR3 coding sequence is TGTGCCAGCAGGTTGTTACGAGGCACTGAAGCTTTCTTT.

This clone was counted a single time. The chain combines TRBV7-2 with TRBJ2-2, with a weak D call TRBD1 (6 bases). CDR3 length: 13 amino acids. Trimming shortened V by 4 bases and J by 6 bases, and 9 bases separated the two germline ends. Germline values: CDR1 SGHTA, CDR2 FQGNSA. CDR3 in DNA: TGTGCCAGCAGCTCACAGGGACCCGGGGAGCTGTTTTTT. Translating it yields CASSSQGPGELFF.

This rearrangement joins TRBV5-5 to TRBJ1-1; D call uncertain. CDR1 and CDR2 from the germline V gene are SGHKS and YYEKEE (reference sequence). Trimming removed 0 bases from V and 5 bases from J, with 11 bases in between. This CDR3 is built from 14 residues. CDR3 protein: CASSLEAGGTEAFF. CDR3 DNA: TGTGCCAGCAGCTTGGAAGCGGGAGGGACTGAAGCTTTCTTT.

This clone has only one observation. The rearrangement joins TRBV18 to TRBJ2-3; D may be TRBD1 or TRBD2 (5 bases each). CDR3 length: 15 amino acids. V gave up 0 bases and J gave up 3 bases, with 10 bases separating them. Germline lookup yields CDR1 KGHSH and CDR2 LQKENI. In DNA, the CDR3 is TGTGCCAGCTCACCACCGGTGGGGGTAACAGATACGCAGTATTTT. Protein sequence: CASSPPVGVTDTQYF.

This rearrangement joins TRBV30 to TRBJ2-3; TRBD2 aligns across 7 bases. The junction had 10 bases not matched to a gene; V was cut back by 0 bases and J by 1 base. The CDR3 totals 17 residues. The germline gives CDR1 GTSNPN, CDR2 SVGIG (reference sequence). The CDR3 loop is CAWSVWVGLAGTDTQYF. CDR3 DNA sequence: TGTGCCTGGAGTGTTTGGGTTGGGCTAGCGGGCACAGATACGCAGTATTTT. The whole variable domain, filled in from reference TRBV30 and TRBJ2-3, reads SQTIHQWPATLVQPVGSPLSLECTVEGTSNPNLYWYRQAAGRGLQLLFYSVGIGQISSEVPQNLSASRPQDRQFILSSKKLLLSDSGFYLCAWSVWVGLAGTDTQYFGPGTRLTVL.

This clone has a handful of counts. V is TRBV11-2 and J is TRBJ2-3, with TRBD2 matching 14 bases. The CDR3 spans 16 residues. V was pared by 4 bases and J by 5 bases, with 5 bases of the junction left unmatched. Germline CDR1 reads SGHAT; CDR2 reads FQNNGV. This CDR3 reads CASSSGLAGARDTQYF. CDR3 coding DNA: TGTGCCAGCAGCTCGGGACTAGCGGGAGCTCGAGATACGCAGTATTTT. The complete variable domain, with remaining parts taken from reference TRBV11-2 and TRBJ2-3, reads EAGVAQSPRYKIIEKRQSVAFWCNPISGHATLYWYQQILGQGPKLLIQFQNNGVVDDSQLPKDRFSAERLKGVDSTLKIQPAKLEDSAVYLCASSSGLAGARDTQYFGPGTRLTVL.

The chain links TRBV28 to TRBJ2-7, with 7 bases identical to TRBD1. The CDR3 is 14 amino acids. V was clipped by 5 bases and J by 4 bases; unmatched bases: 8. The V gene's germline CDR1 is MDHEN and CDR2 SYDVKM. As DNA, the CDR3 is TGTGCCAGCAGTGTACAGGGGTTCGGATACGAGCAGTACTTC. It specifies CASSVQGFGYEQYF.

V is TRBV12-5 and J is TRBJ2-3, with D maybe TRBD2 (6 bases). Germline CDR1 and CDR2: LGHNT and FRNRAP. Trimming took off 3 bases at V and 12 bases at J, with 16 bases between the two ends. The CDR3 totals 13 residues. CDR3 DNA sequence: TGTGCTAGTGGTTTTAGCGGAGCTTCCACCCAGTATTTT. Translation gives CASGFSGASTQYF.

The chain couples TRBV7-8 to TRBJ2-3; 7 positions match TRBD2. This CDR3 is built from 14 residues. CDR1 and CDR2 (germline): SGHVS, FQNEAQ. Losses at the gene ends were 5 bases for V and 5 bases for J; bases not matched to a gene: 7. CDR3 amino acids: CASSGGLTEDTQYF. The DNA of the CDR3 is TGTGCCAGCAGCGGGGGACTAACTGAAGATACGCAGTATTTT.

The V and J genes are TRBV10-1 and TRBJ2-3, with 11 bases fitting TRBD2. Looked up from germline, CDR1 is WNHNN and CDR2 is SYGVQD (reference sequence). V lost 9 bases to trimming and J lost 5 bases; unmatched junction nucleotides: 7. The CDR3 is 14 amino acids. The CDR3 DNA is TGCGCCAGGCTACTAGCGGGAGAACTAGATACGCAGTATTTT. It encodes CARLLAGELDTQYF.

The chain recombines TRBV10-3 with TRBJ1-1, with 7 bases that match TRBD1. Germline V gene data show CDR1 as ENHRY and CDR2 as SYGVKD. This CDR3 has 15 amino acids. V was clipped by 8 bases and J by 2 bases; unmatched bases: 11. CDR3 sequence: CAIGTPGTANTEAFF. CDR3 coding DNA: TGTGCCATCGGAACCCCGGGGACAGCTAACACTGAAGCTTTCTTT.

The gene calls are TRBV7-2 and TRBJ1-6; unclear D gene. V lost 3 bases, J lost 6 bases, and 6 bases lay in between. The CDR3 consists of 13 residues. CDR1 is SGHTA, CDR2 FQGNSA, per germline. The CDR3, as DNA: TGTGCCAGCAGCTTCGGCCGTAATTCACCCCTCCACTTT. It yields the protein CASSFGRNSPLHF.

The chain is built from TRBV6-6 and TRBJ1-1; D gene ambiguous. Germline V gene sequence: CDR1 MNHNY, CDR2 SVGAGI (reference sequence). Trimming took off 5 bases at V and 1 base at J, with 11 bases between the two ends. The CDR3 extends over 14 amino acids. CDR3 sequence reads: CASSIEVWNTEAFF. The CDR3 DNA reads as TGTGCCAGCAGTATCGAAGTATGGAACACTGAAGCTTTCTTT.

The rearrangement joins TRBV21-1 to TRBJ2-1; the table calls TRBD1, which could not be checked here. TRBV21-1 is flagged as a pseudogene. This CDR3 spans 15 amino acids. The CDR3 DNA sequence: TGTGCCAGCAGCAACGGACAGGGGGCGAATAATGAGCAGTTCTTC. Translation: CASSNGQGANNEQFF.

This chain links TRBV5-6 with TRBJ2-3, with 8 bases lining up with TRBD1. There are 14 residues in the CDR3. Germline assignment: CDR1 SGHDT and CDR2 YYEEEE. Trimming cost V 4 bases and J 2 bases; bases outside gene matches: 3. The CDR3 spells CASSGGQATDTQYF. The DNA for the CDR3 is TGTGCCAGCAGCGGGGGACAGGCCACAGATACGCAGTATTTT. The whole variable domain, filled in from reference TRBV5-6 and TRBJ2-3, reads DAGVTQSPTHLIKTRGQQVTLRCSPKSGHDTVSWYQQALGQGPQFIFQYYEEEERQRGNFPDRFSGHQFPNYSSELNVNALLLGDSALYLCASSGGQATDTQYFGPGTRLTVL.

In this sample, this clone turned up once. The chain joins TRBV6-6 to TRBJ1-4; TRBD1 is a possible D gene (5 bases). V lost 2 bases, J lost 2 bases, and 6 bases lay in between. The CDR3 has 14 residues. The V gene's germline CDR1 is MNHNY and CDR2 SVGAGI (reference sequence). CDR3 protein: CASSYEGTNEKLFF. CDR3 nucleotide sequence: TGTGCCAGCAGTTACGAGGGGACTAATGAAAAACTGTTTTTT.

The chain joins TRBV28 to TRBJ2-5, with D possibly being TRBD1 (6 bases). Germline CDR1 MDHEN, CDR2 SYDVKM. The CDR3 contains 16 residues. Trimming shortened V by 2 bases and J by 2 bases, and 15 bases separated the two germline ends. The CDR3 DNA follows: TGTGCCAGCAGTTTAGAGGGGGTGGGCCAACAAGAGACCCAGTACTTC. Translated, it gives CASSLEGVGQQETQYF. The full variable domain, its missing parts supplied by reference TRBV28 and TRBJ2-5, is DVKVTQSSRYLVKRTGEKVFLECVQDMDHENMFWYRQDPGLGLRLIYFSYDVKMKEKGDIPEGYSVSREKKERFSLILESASTNQTSMYLCASSLEGVGQQETQYFGPGTRLLVL.